This is a list of T cell receptor beta chains from one sample in a study of post-analysis software for immune sequencing data. TCRdb re-called the PCR reads through MiXCR, storing one row per CDR3 protein. The sample records roughly 870,000 distinct CDR3 sequences, about 57% being singletons. Sequencing input: blood. Receptors were obtained from a girl between 10 and 17 years old with multiple sclerosis. Both conserved end residues are part of each CDR3.

J gene: TRBJ1-5; V gene: TRBV6-4; CDR3 protein: CASTPGGQASNNQPQHF
J gene: TRBJ2-1; V gene: TRBV11-2; CDR3 protein: CASSPGSGVPEQFF
J gene: TRBJ2-7; V gene: TRBV15; CDR3 protein: CATRVTSGVTYEQYF
J gene: TRBJ1-2; V gene: TRBV29-1; CDR3 protein: CSVRGYSNYGYTF
J gene: TRBJ2-7; V gene: TRBV20-1; CDR3 protein: CSARQAWSYEQYF
J gene: TRBJ2-5; V gene: TRBV10-3; CDR3 protein: CAISGGKETQYF
J gene: TRBJ1-2; V gene: TRBV20-1; CDR3 protein: CSAKAGAVLYGYTF
J gene: TRBJ1-6; V gene: TRBV29-1; CDR3 protein: CSAQEGLSSPLHF
J gene: TRBJ2-3; V gene: TRBV9; CDR3 protein: CASGYGDTQYF
J gene: TRBJ2-5; V gene: TRBV20-1; CDR3 protein: CSASGGSQETQYF
J gene: TRBJ1-1; V gene: TRBV20-1; CDR3 protein: CSAPPVANMNTEAFF
J gene: TRBJ2-5; V gene: TRBV12-3/TRBV12-4; CDR3 protein: CASSFTAARGSETQYF
J gene: TRBJ2-6; V gene: TRBV29-1; CDR3 protein: CSVGAYSPQGYGSGANVLTF
J gene: TRBJ2-1; V gene: TRBV5-4; CDR3 protein: CASSVGSNEQFF
J gene: TRBJ2-5; V gene: TRBV9; CDR3 protein: CASNLGGGTETQYF
J gene: TRBJ2-3; V gene: TRBV5-6; CDR3 protein: CASWGRPDTQYF
J gene: TRBJ2-7; V gene: TRBV15; CDR3 protein: CATSREVAGETQYF
J gene: TRBJ2-1; V gene: TRBV6-2/TRBV6-3; CDR3 protein: CASSRTNEQFF
J gene: TRBJ1-5; V gene: TRBV5-1; CDR3 protein: CASSFSGGQPQHF
J gene: TRBJ2-7; V gene: TRBV9; CDR3 protein: CASSLSPGQGSYEQYF
J gene: TRBJ1-4; V gene: TRBV21-1; CDR3 protein: CASSKGRGHNEKLFF
J gene: TRBJ2-1; V gene: TRBV29-1; CDR3 protein: CSVEESQGAGGQFF
J gene: TRBJ2-5; V gene: TRBV7-9; CDR3 protein: CASPGPAGETQYF
J gene: TRBJ2-5; V gene: TRBV4-1; CDR3 protein: CASSRVKGGETQYF
J gene: TRBJ2-1; V gene: TRBV3-1; CDR3 protein: CASRDRVGNEQFF
J gene: TRBJ2-7; V gene: TRBV5-4; CDR3 protein: CASSRRSRLNYEQYF
J gene: TRBJ1-4; V gene: TRBV6-6; CDR3 protein: CASSYLAGGVEKLFF
J gene: TRBJ2-7; V gene: TRBV2; CDR3 protein: CASNGAGAEQYF
J gene: -; V gene: TRBV20-1; CDR3 protein: CSAGPSGYYEQYF
J gene: TRBJ2-7; V gene: TRBV4-1; CDR3 protein: CASSQETSWRQLSYEQYF
J gene: TRBJ2-1; V gene: TRBV7-9; CDR3 protein: CASSLGSSGSHDEQFF
J gene: -; V gene: TRBV7-8; CDR3 protein: CASSLAINEQYF
J gene: TRBJ1-2; V gene: TRBV5-1; CDR3 protein: CASSLWKTLDYGYTF
J gene: TRBJ1-2; V gene: TRBV14; CDR3 protein: CASSQEYPPDRGIFGYTF
J gene: TRBJ1-1; V gene: TRBV20-1; CDR3 protein: CSARETQRPMNTEAFF
J gene: TRBJ2-5; V gene: TRBV29-1; CDR3 protein: CSVSQRFQETQYF
J gene: TRBJ2-7; V gene: TRBV20-1; CDR3 protein: CSASWTATYEQYF
J gene: TRBJ2-1; V gene: TRBV7-3; CDR3 protein: CASSIWTGVEQFF
J gene: -; V gene: TRBV7-9; CDR3 protein: CASSLASPGTYEQYF
J gene: TRBJ2-1; V gene: TRBV29-1; CDR3 protein: CSVGNLLRDEQFF
J gene: TRBJ1-2; V gene: TRBV20-1; CDR3 protein: CSAPGPDRVYGYTF
J gene: -; V gene: TRBV14; CDR3 protein: CASSRQRGSTYEQYF
J gene: TRBJ2-4; V gene: TRBV15; CDR3 protein: CATSRDLNWREQYF
J gene: TRBJ2-3; V gene: TRBV20-1; CDR3 protein: CSAGTQTDTQYF
J gene: TRBJ2-5; V gene: TRBV20-1; CDR3 protein: CSAKGLAGQETQYF
J gene: TRBJ2-7; V gene: TRBV20-1; CDR3 protein: CSGTGSSYEQYF
J gene: TRBJ1-2; V gene: TRBV29-1; CDR3 protein: CSVRGPYGYTF
J gene: TRBJ2-1; V gene: TRBV24-1; CDR3 protein: CATSAGGGLGGASNEQFF
J gene: TRBJ2-5; V gene: TRBV2; CDR3 protein: CASSVLDQYF
J gene: TRBJ1-5; V gene: TRBV12-3/TRBV12-4; CDR3 protein: CASSPSRGAGNQPQHF
J gene: TRBJ2-1; V gene: TRBV5-1; CDR3 protein: CASSTQPNYNEQFF
J gene: TRBJ2-3; V gene: TRBV29-1; CDR3 protein: CSVVPQVGVTQYF
J gene: TRBJ2-1; V gene: TRBV4-1; CDR3 protein: CASSPALALSNEQFF
J gene: TRBJ2-3; V gene: TRBV6-5; CDR3 protein: CASSYSNLPRTDTQYF
J gene: TRBJ1-2; V gene: TRBV7-2; CDR3 protein: CASSRDREYGYTF
J gene: TRBJ1-3; V gene: TRBV14; CDR3 protein: CASSPKPDFRNTIYF
J gene: TRBJ1-2; V gene: TRBV28; CDR3 protein: CASSSGTGGNYGYTF
J gene: TRBJ2-1; V gene: TRBV5-1; CDR3 protein: CASSYFPQSGLADDNEQFF
J gene: TRBJ1-2; V gene: TRBV29-1; CDR3 protein: CSVRTSNYGYTF
J gene: TRBJ2-2; V gene: TRBV28; CDR3 protein: CASSSFTGELFF